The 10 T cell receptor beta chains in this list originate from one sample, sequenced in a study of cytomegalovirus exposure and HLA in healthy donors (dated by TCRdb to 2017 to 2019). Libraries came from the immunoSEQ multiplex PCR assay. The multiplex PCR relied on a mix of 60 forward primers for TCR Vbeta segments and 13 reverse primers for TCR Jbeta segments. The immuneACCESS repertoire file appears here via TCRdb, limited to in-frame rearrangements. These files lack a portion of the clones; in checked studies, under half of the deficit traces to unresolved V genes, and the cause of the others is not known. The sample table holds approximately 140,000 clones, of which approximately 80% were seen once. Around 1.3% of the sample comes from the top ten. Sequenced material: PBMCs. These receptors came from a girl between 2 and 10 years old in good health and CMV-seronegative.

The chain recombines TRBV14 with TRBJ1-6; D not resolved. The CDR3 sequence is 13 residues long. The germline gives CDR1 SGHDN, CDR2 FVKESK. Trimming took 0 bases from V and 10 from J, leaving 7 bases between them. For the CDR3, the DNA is TGTGCCAGCAGCCAAGATTGGCAGTCACCCCTCCACTTT. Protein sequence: CASSQDWQSPLHF.

The CDR3 here is CASSEGLYGGYSNQPQHF. The CDR3 coding sequence is TGTGCCAGCAGTGAAGGGCTGTATGGGGGGTATAGCAATCAGCCCCAGCATTTT. The chain carries TRBV6-1 and TRBJ1-5, with D tentatively TRBD1 (5 bases). Germline V gene data show CDR1 as MNHNS and CDR2 as SASEGT. V lost 1 base, J lost 0 bases, and 16 bases lay in between. There are 18 residues in the CDR3.

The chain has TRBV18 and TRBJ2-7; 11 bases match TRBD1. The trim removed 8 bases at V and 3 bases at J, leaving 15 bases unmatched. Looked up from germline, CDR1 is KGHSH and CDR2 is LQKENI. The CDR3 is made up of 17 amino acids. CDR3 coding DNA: TGTGCCAGCGAGGGTCCGGGACAGGGGGTCCCCGGCTACGAGCAGTACTTC. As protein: CASEGPGQGVPGYEQYF.

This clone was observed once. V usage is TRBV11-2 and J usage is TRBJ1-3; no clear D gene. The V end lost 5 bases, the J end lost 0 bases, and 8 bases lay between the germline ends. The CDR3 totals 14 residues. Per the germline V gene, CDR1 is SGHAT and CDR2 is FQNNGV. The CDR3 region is CASSPQRSGNTIYF. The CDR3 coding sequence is TGTGCCAGCAGCCCCCAGCGCTCTGGAAACACCATATATTTT.

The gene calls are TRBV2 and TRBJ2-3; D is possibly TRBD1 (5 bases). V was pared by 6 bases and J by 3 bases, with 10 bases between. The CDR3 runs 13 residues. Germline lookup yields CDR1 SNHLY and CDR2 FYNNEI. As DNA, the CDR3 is TGTGCCAGCAGCGCTCAGGGAACAGATACGCAGTATTTT. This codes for CASSAQGTDTQYF.

The CDR3 coding sequence is TGTGCCAGCAGCTTGAGACAGCAAGCAGAGACCCAGTACTTC. Translated, it gives CASSLRQQAETQYF. The chain has TRBV5-4 and TRBJ2-5, with a weak D call TRBD1 (5 bases). Trimming took 1 base from V and 4 from J, leaving 11 bases between them. This CDR3 spans 14 amino acids. CDR1 and CDR2 from the germline V gene are SGHNT and YYREEE (reference sequence).

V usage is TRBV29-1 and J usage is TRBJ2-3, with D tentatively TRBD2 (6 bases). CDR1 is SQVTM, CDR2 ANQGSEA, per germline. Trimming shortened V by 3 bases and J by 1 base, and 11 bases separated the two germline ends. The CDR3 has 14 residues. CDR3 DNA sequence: TGCAGCGTTGAGGGTCAGCGGGGCACAGATACGCAGTATTTT. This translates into CSVEGQRGTDTQYF.

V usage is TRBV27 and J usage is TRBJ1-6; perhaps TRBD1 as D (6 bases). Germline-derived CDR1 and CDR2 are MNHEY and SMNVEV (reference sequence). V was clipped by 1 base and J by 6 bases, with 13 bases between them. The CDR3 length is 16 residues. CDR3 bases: TGTGCCAGCAGTTTATTTCTGGGCAGGGGTAATTCACCCCTCCACTTT. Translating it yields CASSLFLGRGNSPLHF.

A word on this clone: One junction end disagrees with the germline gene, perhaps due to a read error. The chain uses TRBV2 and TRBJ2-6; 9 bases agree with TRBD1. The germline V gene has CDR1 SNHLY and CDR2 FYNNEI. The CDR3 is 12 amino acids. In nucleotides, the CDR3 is TGTGCCAGCAGTGATTGGGACAGGGAGAGGTCTTTC. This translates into CASSDWDRERSF.

Here the CDR3 reads CASSEGIMGRWETQYF. The CDR3 bases are TGTGCCAGCAGTGAAGGGATTATGGGGCGGTGGGAGACCCAGTACTTC. The chain recombines TRBV2 with TRBJ2-5; maybe TRBD1 (5 bases). CDR1 SNHLY and CDR2 FYNNEI come from the germline V gene. The V end was cut by 1 base, the J end by 5 bases, with 17 bases between. The CDR3 loop spans 16 amino acids.